A selection of T cell receptor beta chains follows, all from one sample in a study of shared clonotypes between healthy human individuals. Assay: immunoSEQ multiplex PCR; the TCRdb copy retains only in-frame clones and omits some. This sample carries roughly 2,000,000 clones, 93% of them seen once, and the ten largest clones take over 1.5%. Sequencing input: naive CD8+ T cells from PBMCs. These receptors were collected from a man aged 18 to 35 in good health. Some clones in this sample may be carry-over from other donors' samples. Each CDR3 is given with its conserved first and last residue. A D gene is named only where the DNA matches it firmly. Clone size is not always given. Where it is, it says once, few, many or a class for expanded clones.

clone size,J gene,V gene,D gene,CDR3 DNA,CDR3 protein
.,TRBJ2-1,TRBV15,.,TGTGCCACCAGCAGAGAGGGGGTTGAGCAGTTCTTC,CATSREGVEQFF
.,TRBJ2-7,TRBV5-8,.,TGTGCCAGCAGCTTGGATCAGGGTTCTTCCTACGAGCAGTACTTC,CASSLDQGSSYEQYF
.,TRBJ2-5,TRBV4-3,.,TGCGCCAGCAGCCGCCTAACAGGGAATGGAGAGACCCAGTACTTC,CASSRLTGNGETQYF
.,TRBJ1-1,TRBV7-9,.,TGTGCCAGCAGCTTATCTGGGCAGGACACTGAAGCTTTCTTT,CASSLSGQDTEAFF
.,TRBJ1-1,TRBV10-3,.,TGTGCCATCAGAGACCTCGGGACGCGGGACACTGAAGCTTTCTTT,CAIRDLGTRDTEAFF
once,TRBJ2-2,TRBV7-3,.,TGTGCCAGCAGCTTTACCAGCACCGGGGAGCTGTTTTTT,CASSFTSTGELFF
.,TRBJ2-7,TRBV7-9,.,TGTGCCAGCAGCTTAGCGCGGACCGGTACCTACGAGCAGTACTTC,CASSLARTGTYEQYF
.,TRBJ1-2,TRBV7-8,.,TGTGCCAGCAGCCCTCTAGAGGGGTTGGACTATGGCTACACCTTC,CASSPLEGLDYGYTF
.,TRBJ1-1,TRBV27,.,TGTGCCAGCAGGGACTTAGTACTCACTGAAGCTTTCTTT,CASRDLVLTEAFF
.,TRBJ2-7,TRBV6-6,.,TGTGCCAGCATGGGGACTCTAGCCTACGAGCAGTACTTC,CASMGTLAYEQYF
.,TRBJ2-7,TRBV2,.,TGTGCCAGCATGAGGGGCTCCTACGAGCAGTACTTC,CASMRGSYEQYF
.,TRBJ2-1,TRBV14,.,TGTGCCAGCAGCCAATCGTGGGACACCTACAATGAGCAGTTCTTC,CASSQSWDTYNEQFF
.,TRBJ2-3,TRBV28,.,TGTGCCAGCAGTTTCTGGGTCGGGGCAGATACGCAGTATTTT,CASSFWVGADTQYF
.,TRBJ2-1,TRBV27,.,TGTGCCAGCAGTTTAGTCGGGAGCGAGGATGAGCAGTTCTTC,CASSLVGSEDEQFF
.,TRBJ2-7,TRBV6-5,TRBD2,TGTGCCAGCAGTTACTCCAGCGGGAGTGTATCCTACGAGCAGTACTTC,CASSYSSGSVSYEQYF
.,TRBJ2-7,TRBV5-1,.,TGCGCCAGCAGTTCTCGGACAGCCCCCTACGAGCAGTACTTC,CASSSRTAPYEQYF
few,TRBJ1-1,TRBV4-2,.,TGTGCCAGCAGCCAAAGGAACAGCTTTAACACTGAAGCTTTCTTT,CASSQRNSFNTEAFF
.,TRBJ2-7,TRBV27,.,TGTGCCAGCAGTTTCGGGGGGCCTGCCTACGAGCAGTACTTC,CASSFGGPAYEQYF
.,TRBJ1-6,TRBV7-9,TRBD1,TGTGCCAGCAGCCAAAACAGGGGACCAAATAATTCACCCCTCCACTTT,CASSQNRGPNNSPLHF
.,TRBJ2-1,TRBV7-8,TRBD2,TGTGCCAGCAGCTCGGGTGCTAGCGGGAGAATATCCTACAATGAGCAGTTCTTC,CASSSGASGRISYNEQFF
.,TRBJ2-3,TRBV27,.,TGTGCCAGCAGTTTACTCCTCACAGATACGCAGTATTTT,CASSLLLTDTQYF
.,TRBJ1-5,TRBV28,.,TGTGCCAGCTTTCAAACCGGGGCATCGTATAGCAATCAGCCCCAGCATTTT,CASFQTGASYSNQPQHF
.,TRBJ2-7,TRBV27,.,TGTGCCAGTCAGGACAGTTTCTACGAGCAGTACTTC,CASQDSFYEQYF
once,TRBJ2-3,TRBV15,.,TGTGCCACCAGCTCCCGATCTCTCACTACAGATACGCAGTATTTT,CATSSRSLTTDTQYF
.,TRBJ2-1,TRBV9,.,TGTGCCAGCAGCGTAGGCGGGGATGGTGAGCAGTTCTTC,CASSVGGDGEQFF
.,TRBJ2-5,TRBV7-6,TRBD1,TGTGCCAGCAGCTTAGTGGAAGACAGGGTTAAGCGAGAGACCCAGTACTTC,CASSLVEDRVKRETQYF
.,TRBJ1-2,TRBV6-1,.,TGTGCCACCGACATCAGGGTGACCTATGGCTACACCTTC,CATDIRVTYGYTF
.,TRBJ2-7,TRBV6-5,.,TGTGCCAGCAGAGAGGGGCCGACCTACGAGCAGTACTTC,CASREGPTYEQYF
.,TRBJ2-7,TRBV10-2,.,TGCGCCAGCAGTATCTTTGGGCTAGCAGTCTCCTCCTACGAGCAGTACTTC,CASSIFGLAVSSYEQYF
.,TRBJ2-7,TRBV21-1,.,TGTGCCAGCAGCGCCCAGTGGGAGCCGGGCGAGCAGTACTTC,CASSAQWEPGEQYF
.,TRBJ2-1,TRBV2,.,TGTGCCAGCAGTATGGACGCTAGCTCCTACAATGAGCAGTTCTTC,CASSMDASSYNEQFF
.,TRBJ2-6,TRBV27,.,TGTGCCAGCAGTTTACCCAGCTCTGGGGCCAACGTCCTGACTTTC,CASSLPSSGANVLTF
.,TRBJ1-1,TRBV6-5,.,TGTGCCAGCAGCCCGAATTGGGTCCGGAACACTGAAGCTTTCTTT,CASSPNWVRNTEAFF
.,TRBJ1-1,TRBV12-5,.,TGTGCTAGTGGTTTGGGGTTGAACACTGAAGCTTTCTTT,CASGLGLNTEAFF
.,TRBJ2-7,TRBV5-5,.,TGTGCCAGCACCTACCCCACGGCCTCCTACGAGCAGTACTTC,CASTYPTASYEQYF
.,TRBJ2-1,TRBV7-6,TRBD1,TGTGCCAGCAGCTTCCTGGACAGGGGGTACAATGAGCAGTTCTTC,CASSFLDRGYNEQFF
.,TRBJ2-2,TRBV7-8,TRBD1,TGTGCCAGCAGCGGAAGACAGGGTTCCGGGGAGCTGTTTTTT,CASSGRQGSGELFF
.,TRBJ2-5,TRBV28,.,TGTGCCAGCAGTTTAAGGTGGCAAGAGACCCAGTACTTC,CASSLRWQETQYF
.,TRBJ2-2,TRBV9,.,TGTGCCAGCAGCCAAGGGGCCGGGGAGCTGTTTTTT,CASSQGAGELFF
.,TRBJ1-1,TRBV27,.,TGTGCCAGCAGTTTATCAGCCGGGACATACAACACTGAAGCTTTCTTT,CASSLSAGTYNTEAFF
few,TRBJ1-5,TRBV6-1,TRBD1,TGTGCCAGCAGCGACAGGGTTTTGCCCCAGCATTTT,CASSDRVLPQHF
.,TRBJ1-5,TRBV6-1,.,TGTGCCAGCAGTGGTACGGCAGGCCCGGGGCATCAGCCCCAGCATTTT,CASSGTAGPGHQPQHF
.,TRBJ2-3,TRBV25-1,TRBD2,TGTGCCAGCAGTCTAGCGGCCCGGGATACGCAGTATTTT,CASSLAARDTQYF
.,TRBJ1-5,TRBV7-8,.,TGTGCCAGCAGCTCCGGGCCCCGTTATAGCAATCAGCCCCAGCATTTT,CASSSGPRYSNQPQHF
once,TRBJ2-5,TRBV5-1,TRBD1,TGCGCCAGCAGCTTGAAGGGCCAGGGGGCGAGGACGGAGACCCAGTACTTC,CASSLKGQGARTETQYF
.,TRBJ2-7,TRBV4-3,.,TGCGCCAGCAGCCAAGATGCCCCCGGGGGCGAAACCTACGAGCAGTACTTC,CASSQDAPGGETYEQYF
.,TRBJ2-4,TRBV11-2,.,TGTGCCAGCAGCGATAAAAGGGCCCAAAACATTCAGTACTTC,CASSDKRAQNIQYF
.,TRBJ2-7,TRBV5-1,TRBD2,TGCGCCAGCAGCTTTCGGGCTAGCGGAACCTACGAGCAGTACTTC,CASSFRASGTYEQYF
.,TRBJ2-3,TRBV11-1,TRBD2,TGTGCCAGCAGCCAATCGGAGGGAGCGGGGTACACAGATACGCAGTATTTT,CASSQSEGAGYTDTQYF
few,TRBJ2-2,TRBV30,.,TGTGCCTGGAGTGTACTGCCTAGTGAGGACGGGGAGCTGTTTTTT,CAWSVLPSEDGELFF